The following is a T cell receptor beta chain sequence with its context. What it binds is not known. The study defined stable Graves' hyperthyroidism as no ophthalmopathy progression within 18 months. Uncontrolled infection, other autoimmune disease, pregnancy or lactation excluded patients. This CDR3 contains 12 residues. V was trimmed by 1 base and J by 6 bases, leaving 4 bases between them. Germline assignment: CDR1 MNHEY and CDR2 SVGAGI. The investigators amplified TCR beta CDR3 regions from RNA transcripts. TCR CDR3 regions were first amplified by RT-PCR with HTBI primers. TCRdb re-called the multiplex PCR reads through MiXCR, storing one row per CDR3 protein. Here the sample spans 600,000 or so distinct CDR3 sequences, roughly 46% being singletons. The record originates from a study of T cells in Graves' hyperthyroidism and ophthalmopathy. Whole-study findings and limits: Most clonotypes expanded in thyroid above 0.001 were likewise present in blood.

The sequence was collected from a woman between 18 and 29 years old with Graves' hyperthyroidism. The sample comprised peripheral blood or thyroid tissue (not recorded which). This sequence joins TRBV6-5 and TRBJ1-5; D is uncertain. The CDR3 loop is CASSYYRQPQHF. DNA for the CDR3: TGTGCCAGCAGTTACTATCGTCAGCCCCAGCATTTT.